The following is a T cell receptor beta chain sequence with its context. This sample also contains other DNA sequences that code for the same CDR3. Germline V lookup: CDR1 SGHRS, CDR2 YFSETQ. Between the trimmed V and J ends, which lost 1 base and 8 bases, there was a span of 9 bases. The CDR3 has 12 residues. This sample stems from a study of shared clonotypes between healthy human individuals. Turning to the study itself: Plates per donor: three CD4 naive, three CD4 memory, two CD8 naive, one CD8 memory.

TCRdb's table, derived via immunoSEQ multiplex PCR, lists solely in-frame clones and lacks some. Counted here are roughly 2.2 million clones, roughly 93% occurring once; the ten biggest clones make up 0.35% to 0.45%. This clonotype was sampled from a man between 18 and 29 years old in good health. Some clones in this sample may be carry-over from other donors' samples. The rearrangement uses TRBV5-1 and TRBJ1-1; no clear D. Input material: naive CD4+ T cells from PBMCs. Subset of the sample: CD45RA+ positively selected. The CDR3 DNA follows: TGCGCCAGCAGCTTGCGGGGAACAGAAGCTTTCTTT. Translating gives CASSLRGTEAFF.